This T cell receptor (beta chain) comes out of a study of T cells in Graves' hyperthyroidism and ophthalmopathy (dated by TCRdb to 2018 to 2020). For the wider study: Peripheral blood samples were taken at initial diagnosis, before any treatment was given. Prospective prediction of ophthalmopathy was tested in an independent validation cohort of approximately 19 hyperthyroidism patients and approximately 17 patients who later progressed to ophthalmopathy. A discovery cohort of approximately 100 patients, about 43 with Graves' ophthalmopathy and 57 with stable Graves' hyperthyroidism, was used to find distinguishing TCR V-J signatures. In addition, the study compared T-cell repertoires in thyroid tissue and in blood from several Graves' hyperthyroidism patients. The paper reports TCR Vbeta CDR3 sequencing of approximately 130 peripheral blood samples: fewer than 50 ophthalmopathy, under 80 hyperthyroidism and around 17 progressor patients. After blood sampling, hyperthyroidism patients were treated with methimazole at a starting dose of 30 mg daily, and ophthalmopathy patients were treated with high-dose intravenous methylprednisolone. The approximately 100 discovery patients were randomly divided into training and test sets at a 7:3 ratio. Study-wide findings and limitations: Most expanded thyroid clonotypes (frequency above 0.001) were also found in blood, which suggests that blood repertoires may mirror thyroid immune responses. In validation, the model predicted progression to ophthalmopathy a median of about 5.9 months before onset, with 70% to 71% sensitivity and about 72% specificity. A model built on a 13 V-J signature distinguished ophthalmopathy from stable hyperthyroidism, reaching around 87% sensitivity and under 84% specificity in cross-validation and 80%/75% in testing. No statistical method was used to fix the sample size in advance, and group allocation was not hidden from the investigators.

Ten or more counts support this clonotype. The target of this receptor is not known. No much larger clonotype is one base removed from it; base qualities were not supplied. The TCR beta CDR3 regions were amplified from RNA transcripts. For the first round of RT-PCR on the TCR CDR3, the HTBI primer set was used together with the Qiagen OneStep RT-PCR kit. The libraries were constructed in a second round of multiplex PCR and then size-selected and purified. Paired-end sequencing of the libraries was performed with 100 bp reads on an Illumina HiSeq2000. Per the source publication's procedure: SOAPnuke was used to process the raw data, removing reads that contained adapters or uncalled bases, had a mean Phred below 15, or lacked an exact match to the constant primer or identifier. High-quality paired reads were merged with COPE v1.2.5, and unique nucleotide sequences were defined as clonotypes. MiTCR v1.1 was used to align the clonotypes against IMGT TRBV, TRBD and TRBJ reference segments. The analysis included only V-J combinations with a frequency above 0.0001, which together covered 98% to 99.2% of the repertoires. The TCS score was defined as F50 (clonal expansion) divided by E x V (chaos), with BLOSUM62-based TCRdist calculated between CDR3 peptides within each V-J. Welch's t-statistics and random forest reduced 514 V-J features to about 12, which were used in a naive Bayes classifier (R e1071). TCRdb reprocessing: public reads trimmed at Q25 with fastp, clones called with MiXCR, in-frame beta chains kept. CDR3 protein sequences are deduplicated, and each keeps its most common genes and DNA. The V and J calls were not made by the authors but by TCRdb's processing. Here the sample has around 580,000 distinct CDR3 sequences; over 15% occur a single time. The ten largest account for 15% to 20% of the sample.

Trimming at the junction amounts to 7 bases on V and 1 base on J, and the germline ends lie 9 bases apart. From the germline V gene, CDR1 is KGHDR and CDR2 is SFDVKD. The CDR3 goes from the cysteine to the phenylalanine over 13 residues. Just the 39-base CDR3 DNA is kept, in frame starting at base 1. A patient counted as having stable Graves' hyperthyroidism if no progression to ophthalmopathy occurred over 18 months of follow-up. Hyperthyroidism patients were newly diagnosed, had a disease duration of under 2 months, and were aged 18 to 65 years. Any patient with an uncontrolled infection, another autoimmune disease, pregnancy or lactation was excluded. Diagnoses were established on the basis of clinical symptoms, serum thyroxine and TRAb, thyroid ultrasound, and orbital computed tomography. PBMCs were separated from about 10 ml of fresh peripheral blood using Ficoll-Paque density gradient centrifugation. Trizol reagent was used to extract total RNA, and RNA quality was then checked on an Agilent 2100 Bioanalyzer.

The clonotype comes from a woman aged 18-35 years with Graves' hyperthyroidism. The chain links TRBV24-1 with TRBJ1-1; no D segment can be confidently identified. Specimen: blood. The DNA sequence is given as TGTGCCACCAGCCAGGAGAAGAACACTGAAGCTTTCTTT. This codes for CATSQEKNTEAFF.